This TCR beta chain appears in the sequencing data of a study of blood T cell repertoires in COVID-19. Study-level background: From the United States, Italy and Spain came samples of acute and convalescent COVID-19. T cells, B-cell-depleted T cells, or PBMCs provided the cDNA or gDNA that served as material.

As originally analysed: Reference gene primer amplification in the assay estimated nucleated cell counts. Here immunoSEQ multiplex PCR was the method, and the copy in TCRdb shows in-frame clones only, minus some. The DNA was the basis for D and trimming; V, J and clone size are from that table. The sample lists 90,000 to 100,000 clones; about 88% were seen once. CDR3 length: 15 amino acids. Per germline, CDR1 MNHEY and CDR2 SVGAGI. With 6 bases clipped from V and 6 bases from J, the junction kept 6 bases outside the gene matches. The sequence came from a man older than 75 with acute or convalescent COVID-19. This rearrangement joins TRBV6-5 to TRBJ1-5, with 12 nucleotides matching TRBD1. Input material: peripheral blood. The CDR3 DNA reads as TGTGCCAGCAGCGGGGGACAGGGGGCCTTTCAGCCCCAGCATTTT. It is translated as CASSGGQGAFQPQHF.